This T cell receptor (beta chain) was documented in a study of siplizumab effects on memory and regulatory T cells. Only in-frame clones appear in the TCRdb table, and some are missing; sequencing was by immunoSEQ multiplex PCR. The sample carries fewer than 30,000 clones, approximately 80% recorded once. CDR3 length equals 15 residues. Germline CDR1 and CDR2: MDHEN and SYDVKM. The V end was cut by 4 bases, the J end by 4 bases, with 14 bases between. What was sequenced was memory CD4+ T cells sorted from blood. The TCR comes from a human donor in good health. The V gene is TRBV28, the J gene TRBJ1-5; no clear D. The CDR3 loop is CASSSPDGSNQPQHF. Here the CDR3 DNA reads TGTGCCAGCAGTTCTCCGGACGGATCAAATCAGCCCCAGCATTTT.